The 27 T cell receptor beta chains below come from one sample, sequenced in a study of spatial heterogeneity in lung cancer. MiXCR, applied by TCRdb to the 5' RACE reads, yields one record per CDR3 protein. The sample includes around 1,200 distinct CDR3 sequences, about 28% seen only once; the top ten take about 32%. Sample time point: blood at routine non-recurrence follow-up after resection. The sequencing used PBMCs, collected at follow-up. These receptors were collected from a male donor with early-stage non-small cell lung cancer.

This clonotype was observed a few times. The chain recombines TRBV7-3 with TRBJ2-2; 8 positions agree with TRBD2. The CDR3 is made up of 14 amino acids. The V gene end was trimmed by 5 bases and the J gene end by 7 bases; junction bases not matched to a gene: 6. Looked up from germline, CDR1 is SGHTA and CDR2 is FQGTGA. CDR3 sequence reads: CASSRLAYGGELFF. Here the CDR3 DNA reads TGTGCCAGCAGCCGACTAGCGTATGGCGGGGAGCTGTTTTTT.

This clonotype was detected ten times or more. J is TRBJ2-5 and V is TRBV23-1; 7 bases agree with TRBD1. TRBV23-1 carries the ORF label, with uncertain function. This CDR3 is 14 amino acids long. V lost 6 bases, J lost 5 bases, and 9 bases stayed unmatched. The CDR3 here is CASSPRTGVETQYF. DNA for the CDR3: TGCGCCAGCAGCCCTCGTACAGGGGTCGAGACCCAGTACTTC.

This clonotype is labeled as medium-sized. The chain is built from TRBV9 and TRBJ1-1; D ambiguous. The length of the CDR3 is 15 residues. Trimming left V 3 bases short and J 0 bases short, with 12 bases between. Germline V gene lookup returns CDR1 SGDLS and CDR2 YYNGEE. In DNA form, the CDR3 reads TGTGCCAGCAGCGGCCCTATCGGGGTGAACACTGAAGCTTTCTTT. Translation: CASSGPIGVNTEAFF.

This clonotype was found a few times. The V gene is TRBV20-1, the J gene TRBJ2-1; TRBD2 is a possible D gene (6 bases). Germline CDR1 reads DFQATT; CDR2 reads SNEGSKA (reference sequence). V was cut by 4 bases and J by 0 bases, with 13 bases left in between. CDR3 length: 15 residues. The DNA of the CDR3 is TGCAGTGCTAAGGGCGGGGCAGTCTCCTACAATGAGCAGTTCTTC. Protein: CSAKGGAVSYNEQFF.

In its sample, this clonotype is medium-sized. The chain joins TRBV28 to TRBJ2-7, with TRBD2 matching 9 bases. The V gene end was trimmed by 3 bases and the J gene end by 4 bases; junction bases not matched to a gene: 7. CDR3 length: 15 amino acids. Germline V lookup: CDR1 MDHEN, CDR2 SYDVKM. The CDR3 reads CASSLGAGGQYEQYF. The CDR3 DNA is TGTGCCAGCAGTTTGGGAGCGGGAGGACAATACGAGCAGTACTTC.

This clonotype was counted between two and nine times. The rearrangement links TRBV6-5 to TRBJ2-3; 9 positions agree with TRBD2. Trimming removed 8 bases from V and 6 bases from J; junction bases left unmatched: 12. The CDR3 contains 15 residues. Germline loops: CDR1 MNHEY, CDR2 SVGAGI. The CDR3 loop is CASPPGTSLSDTQYF. CDR3 sequence (DNA): TGTGCCAGCCCCCCCGGGACTAGCTTGTCGGATACGCAGTATTTT.

V is TRBV6-5 and J is TRBJ2-7; D may be TRBD1 (6 bases). V lost 4 bases to trimming and J lost 4 bases, with 11 bases between them. The CDR3 loop spans 13 amino acids. The germline gives CDR1 MNHEY, CDR2 SVGAGI. For the CDR3, the DNA is TGTGCCAGCAGTTTCGGGGACAAGTACGAGCAGTACTTC. Its protein is CASSFGDKYEQYF.

The chain links TRBV28 to TRBJ1-5; D is undetermined. Germline CDR1 and CDR2: MDHEN and SYDVKM. Trimming took 8 bases from V and 2 from J, leaving 13 bases between them. This CDR3 has 14 amino acids. CDR3 nucleotides: TGTGCCAGCCTTTTCTCCTTCGGCAATCAGCCCCAGCATTTT. This gives the protein CASLFSFGNQPQHF.

This clonotype was seen more than once but under ten times. The chain carries TRBV29-1 and TRBJ1-5, with D perhaps matching TRBD1 (6 bases). Germline CDR1 is SQVTM and CDR2 is ANQGSEA. This CDR3 contains 13 residues. Trimming took off 7 bases at V and 3 bases at J, with 13 bases between the two ends. CDR3 in DNA: TGCAGCGCCCGGGACAACTACAATCAGCCCCAGCATTTT. Protein sequence: CSARDNYNQPQHF.

This clonotype has more than one count but fewer than ten. The chain uses TRBV11-2 and TRBJ2-7, with D uncertain. V lost 8 bases and J lost 3, with 8 bases in between. The V gene's germline CDR1 is SGHAT and CDR2 FQNNGV. The CDR3 extends over 11 amino acids. The CDR3 here is CASDGNYEQYF. CDR3 nucleotide sequence: TGTGCCAGCGACGGCAACTACGAGCAGTACTTC.

By share, this clonotype ranks as large. V is TRBV6-4 and J is TRBJ1-4; D is unclear. Germline lookup yields CDR1 MRHNA and CDR2 SNTAGT. The CDR3 has 17 residues. V lost 7 bases to trimming and J lost 6 bases, with 24 bases between them. CDR3 DNA: TGTGCCAGCACCGCGAAAAACCAGGCGCCGATGTATGAAAAACTGTTTTTT. This encodes CASTAKNQAPMYEKLFF.

This chain connects TRBV3-1 to TRBJ2-7; no definite D call. Trimming cost V 3 bases and J 0 bases, with 6 bases left between them. The CDR3 consists of 13 residues. Germline values: CDR1 LGHDT, CDR2 YNNKEL (reference sequence). The CDR3: CASSQDVSYEQYF. CDR3 DNA sequence: TGTGCCAGCAGCCAGGACGTCTCCTACGAGCAGTACTTC.

The chain combines TRBV20-1 with TRBJ2-1; D may be TRBD2 (6 bases). The CDR3 length is 19 residues. Germline V gene sequence: CDR1 DFQATT, CDR2 SNEGSKA (reference sequence). Trimming pared 3 bases from V and 0 bases from J, leaving 24 bases between. The CDR3 is CSARVTSAGPYSSYNEQFF. As DNA, the CDR3 is TGCAGTGCTAGGGTTACTTCTGCGGGACCTTATTCCTCCTACAATGAGCAGTTCTTC.

This clonotype is categorized as large (0.1 to 1%). The V gene is TRBV7-3, the J gene TRBJ2-7; D is undetermined. Trimming stripped 2 bases from V and 4 bases from J, with 9 bases between. The CDR3 has 13 amino acids. The germline V gene encodes CDR1 SGHTA and CDR2 FQGTGA. CDR3 DNA sequence: TGTGCCAGCAGCTTAGGGTACACGTACGAGCAGTACTTC. This codes for CASSLGYTYEQYF. The variable domain in full, with the rest retrieved from reference TRBV7-3 and TRBJ2-7, is GAGVSQTPSNKVTEKGKYVELRCDPISGHTALYWYRQSLGQGPEFLIYFQGTGAADDSGLPNDRFFAVRPEGSVSTLKIQRTERGDSAVYLCASSLGYTYEQYFGPGTRLTVT.

This clonotype was seen only a few times. The CDR3 DNA sequence: TGTGCCAGCAGCCTCACCCGGCCCAATGAAAAACTGTTTTTT. Protein product: CASSLTRPNEKLFF. The chain recombines TRBV4-2 with TRBJ1-4; D gene uncertain. CDR1 LGHNA and CDR2 YNFKEQ come from the germline V gene. The CDR3 totals 14 residues. V lost 4 bases and J 5 bases, leaving 11 bases between the germline ends.

This clonotype was detected ten times or more. This chain joins TRBV4-1 and TRBJ2-5, with 8 nucleotides matching TRBD1. Germline loops: CDR1 MGHRA, CDR2 YSYEKL. V was clipped by 3 bases and J by 3 bases; unmatched bases: 9. There are 16 residues in the CDR3. The CDR3 here is CASSQPMTGVEETQYF. CDR3 nucleotide sequence: TGCGCCAGCAGCCAGCCGATGACAGGGGTCGAAGAGACCCAGTACTTC.

This clonotype is labeled large. The V call is TRBV12-3 or TRBV12-4, the J call TRBJ2-6, with D unclear. Trimming took 4 bases from V and 1 from J, leaving 2 bases between them. CDR3 length: 13 residues. CDR3 nucleotide sequence: TGTGCCAGCAGTTCATCTGGGGCCAACGTCCTGACTTTC. Translated: CASSSSGANVLTF.

This clonotype is categorized as large. The rearrangement links TRBV5-1 to TRBJ2-1; TRBD1 might be the D (6 bases). This CDR3 has 15 amino acids. V lost 0 bases, J lost 2 bases, and 9 bases lay in between. Germline CDR1 and CDR2: SGHRS and YFSETQ. The CDR3: CASSLVAGAYNEQFF. The CDR3, as DNA: TGCGCCAGCAGCTTGGTGGCAGGGGCCTACAATGAGCAGTTCTTC.

This clonotype counts as medium-sized. The V call is TRBV29-1, the J call TRBJ2-1; weak D call: TRBD2 (7 bases). CDR3 size: 12 residues. V was trimmed by 4 bases and J by 7 bases, leaving 11 bases between them. CDR1 and CDR2 (germline): SQVTM, ANQGSEA. The CDR3 bases are TGCAGCGTTGGGGGGGGGCCGAATGAGCAGTTCTTC. Translation: CSVGGGPNEQFF.

The rearrangement joins TRBV4-1 to TRBJ2-7; D remains unclear. There are 13 residues in the CDR3. V lost 2 bases to trimming and J lost 5 bases, with 10 bases between them. Germline V CDR1 and CDR2: MGHRA, YSYEKL. The DNA for the CDR3 is TGCGCCAGCAGCCAAAGACCTTCGGACGAGCAGTACTTC. Its translation: CASSQRPSDEQYF.

This clonotype was counted a few times. The rearrangement joins TRBV6-1 to TRBJ1-2; the D gene is possibly TRBD1 (6 bases). V was pared by 0 bases and J by 4 bases, with 12 bases between. Germline V gene data show CDR1 as MNHNS and CDR2 as SASEGT. The CDR3 runs to 15 residues. CDR3 sequence (DNA): TGTGCCAGCAGTGAAGCGCCCGGGACACTCTATGGCTACACCTTC. It is translated as CASSEAPGTLYGYTF.

This clonotype came up a few times. The rearrangement joins TRBV7-2 to TRBJ2-7, with a tentative D call TRBD2 (5 bases). Germline lookup yields CDR1 SGHTA and CDR2 FQGNSA. The CDR3 extends over 15 amino acids. V was trimmed by 0 bases and J by 2 bases, leaving 11 bases between them. CDR3 sequence: CASSLAGAVAYEQYF. CDR3 bases: TGTGCCAGCAGCTTAGCGGGAGCGGTTGCCTACGAGCAGTACTTC.

The V call is TRBV5-1, the J call TRBJ2-7; 12 bases match TRBD2. Losses at the gene ends were 4 bases for V and 2 bases for J; bases not matched to a gene: 4. CDR1 and CDR2 from the germline V gene are SGHRS and YFSETQ. The CDR3 runs to 15 residues. DNA for the CDR3: TGCGCCAGCAGCGCTGGACTAGCGGGGACCTACGAGCAGTACTTC. It encodes CASSAGLAGTYEQYF.

This clonotype qualifies as medium-sized. The rearrangement links TRBV25-1 to TRBJ2-1, with 8 positions matching TRBD1. Looked up from germline, CDR1 is MGHDK and CDR2 is SYGVNS. V was clipped by 3 bases and J by 9 bases; unmatched bases: 13. The CDR3 sequence is 16 residues long. CDR3 residues: CASSDSVDRANGEQFF. The CDR3 DNA is TGTGCCAGCAGTGATTCGGTGGACAGGGCAAACGGTGAGCAGTTCTTC.

The chain recombines TRBV7-9 with TRBJ2-1; 11 bases align to TRBD2. Germline CDR1 SEHNR, CDR2 FQNEAQ (reference sequence). V trimming: 3 bases; J trimming: 6 bases; junction bases outside the gene matches: 4. This CDR3 has 15 amino acids. The chain's CDR3 is CASSFVLAGGNEQFF. As DNA, the CDR3 is TGTGCCAGCAGCTTCGTTCTAGCGGGGGGCAATGAGCAGTTCTTC.

This clonotype was observed a handful of times. The chain carries TRBV6-5 and TRBJ1-2, with 7 positions matching TRBD1. There are 15 residues in the CDR3. V trimming: 6 bases; J trimming: 4 bases; junction bases outside the gene matches: 11. Germline V gene lookup returns CDR1 MNHEY and CDR2 SVGAGI. The CDR3 loop reads CASSLSTGTVYGYTF. DNA for the CDR3: TGTGCCAGCAGCCTTAGTACCGGGACAGTCTATGGCTACACCTTC.

The V and J genes are TRBV7-2 and TRBJ2-3; 9 positions agree with TRBD2. V lost 3 bases, J lost 5 bases, and 9 bases stayed unmatched. This CDR3 spans 16 amino acids. Germline values: CDR1 SGHTA, CDR2 FQGNSA. DNA of the CDR3: TGTGCCAGCAGCTTGCTACTAGCGGGCTGGGGAGATACGCAGTATTTT. Protein: CASSLLLAGWGDTQYF.